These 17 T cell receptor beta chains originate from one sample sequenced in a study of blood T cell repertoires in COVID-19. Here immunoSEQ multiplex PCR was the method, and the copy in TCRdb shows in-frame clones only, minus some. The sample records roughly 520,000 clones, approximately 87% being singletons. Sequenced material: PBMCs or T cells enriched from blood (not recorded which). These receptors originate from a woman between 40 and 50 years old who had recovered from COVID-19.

CDR3 bases: TGTGCCAGCTCCGGACGGATGGTGGGGGGTGGGGCCAACGTCCTGACTTTC. Encoded protein: CASSGRMVGGGANVLTF. The V call is TRBV19, the J call TRBJ2-6, with D maybe TRBD2 (6 bases). The germline V and J ends were trimmed by 9 bases and 3 bases, with 21 bases remaining between them. The CDR3 runs to 17 residues. The V gene's germline CDR1 is LNHDA and CDR2 SQIVND (reference sequence).

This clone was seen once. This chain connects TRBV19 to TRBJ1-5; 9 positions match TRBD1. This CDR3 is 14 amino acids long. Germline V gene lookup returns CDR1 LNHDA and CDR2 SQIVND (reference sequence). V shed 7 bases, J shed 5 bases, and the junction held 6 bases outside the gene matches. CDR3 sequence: CASTTGTGYQPQHF. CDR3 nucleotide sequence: TGTGCCAGTACCACCGGGACAGGGTATCAGCCCCAGCATTTT.

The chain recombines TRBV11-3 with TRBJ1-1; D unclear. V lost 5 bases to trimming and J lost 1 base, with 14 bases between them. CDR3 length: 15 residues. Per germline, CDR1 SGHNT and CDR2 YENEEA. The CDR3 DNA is TGTGCCAGCAGCCCTAGAGGTCGGCGGAACACTGAAGCTTTCTTT. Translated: CASSPRGRRNTEAFF.

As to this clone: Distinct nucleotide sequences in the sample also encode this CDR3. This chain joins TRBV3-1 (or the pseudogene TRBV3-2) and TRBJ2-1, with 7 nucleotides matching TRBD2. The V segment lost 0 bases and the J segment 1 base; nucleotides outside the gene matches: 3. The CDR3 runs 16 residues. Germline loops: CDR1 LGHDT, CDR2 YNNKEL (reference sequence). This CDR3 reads CASSQDGGGSYNEQFF. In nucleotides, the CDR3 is TGTGCCAGCAGCCAAGACGGGGGAGGGTCCTACAATGAGCAGTTCTTC.

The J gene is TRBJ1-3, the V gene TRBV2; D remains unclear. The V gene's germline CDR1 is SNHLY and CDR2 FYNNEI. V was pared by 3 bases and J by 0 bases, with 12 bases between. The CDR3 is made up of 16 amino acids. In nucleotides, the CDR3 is TGTGCCAGCAGTGACCCCAGAGGGAGCTCTGGAAACACCATATATTTT. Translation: CASSDPRGSSGNTIYF.

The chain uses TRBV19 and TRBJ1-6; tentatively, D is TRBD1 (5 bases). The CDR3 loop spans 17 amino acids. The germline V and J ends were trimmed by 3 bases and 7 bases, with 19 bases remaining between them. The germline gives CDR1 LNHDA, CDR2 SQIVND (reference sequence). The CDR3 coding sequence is TGTGCCAGTAGTATGATCCCCCAAGGGGCGGAAAATTCACCCCTCCACTTT. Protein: CASSMIPQGAENSPLHF.

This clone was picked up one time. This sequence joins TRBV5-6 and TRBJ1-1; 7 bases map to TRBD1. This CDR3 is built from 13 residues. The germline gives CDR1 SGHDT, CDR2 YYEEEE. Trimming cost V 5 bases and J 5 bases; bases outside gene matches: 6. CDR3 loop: CASSYTGDTEAFF. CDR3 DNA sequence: TGTGCCAGCAGTTACACAGGGGATACTGAAGCTTTCTTT.

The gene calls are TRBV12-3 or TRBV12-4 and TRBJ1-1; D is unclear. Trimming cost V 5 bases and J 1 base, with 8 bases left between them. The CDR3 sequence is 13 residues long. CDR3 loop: CASSPDKNTEAFF. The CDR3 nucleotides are TGTGCCAGCAGTCCAGATAAGAACACTGAAGCTTTCTTT.

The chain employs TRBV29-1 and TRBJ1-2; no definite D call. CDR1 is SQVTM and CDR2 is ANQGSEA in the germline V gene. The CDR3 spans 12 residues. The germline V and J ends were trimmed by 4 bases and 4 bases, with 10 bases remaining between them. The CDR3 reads CSVVYGSYGYTF. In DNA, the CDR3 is TGCAGCGTTGTATACGGGAGCTATGGCTACACCTTC.

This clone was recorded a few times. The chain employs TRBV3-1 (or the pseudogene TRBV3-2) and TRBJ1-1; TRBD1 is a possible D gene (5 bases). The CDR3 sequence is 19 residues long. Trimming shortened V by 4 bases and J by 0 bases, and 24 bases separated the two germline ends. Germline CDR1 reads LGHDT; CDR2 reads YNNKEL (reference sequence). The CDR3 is CASSPRGGALQGMNTEAFF. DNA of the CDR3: TGTGCCAGCAGCCCACGCGGTGGGGCCCTTCAGGGAATGAACACTGAAGCTTTCTTT.

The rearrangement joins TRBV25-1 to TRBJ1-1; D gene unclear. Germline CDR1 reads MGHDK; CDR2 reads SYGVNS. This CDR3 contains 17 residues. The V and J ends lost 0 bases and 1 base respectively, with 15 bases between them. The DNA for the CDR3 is TGTGCCAGCAGTGAATATGGCGGGGTTGGCGGGAACACTGAAGCTTTCTTT. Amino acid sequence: CASSEYGGVGGNTEAFF.

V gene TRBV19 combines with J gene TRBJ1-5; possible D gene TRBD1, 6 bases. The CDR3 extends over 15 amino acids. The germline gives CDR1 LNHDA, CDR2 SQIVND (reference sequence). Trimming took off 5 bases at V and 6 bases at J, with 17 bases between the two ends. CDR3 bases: TGTGCCAGTAGTTCCATCTACCTACAGGGTCAGCCCCAGCATTTT. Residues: CASSSIYLQGQPQHF.

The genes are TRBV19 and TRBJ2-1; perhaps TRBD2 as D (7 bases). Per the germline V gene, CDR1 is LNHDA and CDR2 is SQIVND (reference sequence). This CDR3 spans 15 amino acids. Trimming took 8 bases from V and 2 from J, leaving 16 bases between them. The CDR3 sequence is CASRGRRGPYNEQFF. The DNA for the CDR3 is TGTGCCAGTCGGGGAAGGCGGGGGCCCTACAATGAGCAGTTCTTC.

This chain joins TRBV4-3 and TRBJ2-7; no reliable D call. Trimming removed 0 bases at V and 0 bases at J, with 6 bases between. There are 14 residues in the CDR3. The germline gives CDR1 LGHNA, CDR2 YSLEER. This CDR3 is CASSQDPFSYEQYF. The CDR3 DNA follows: TGCGCCAGCAGCCAAGACCCCTTCTCCTACGAGCAGTACTTC.

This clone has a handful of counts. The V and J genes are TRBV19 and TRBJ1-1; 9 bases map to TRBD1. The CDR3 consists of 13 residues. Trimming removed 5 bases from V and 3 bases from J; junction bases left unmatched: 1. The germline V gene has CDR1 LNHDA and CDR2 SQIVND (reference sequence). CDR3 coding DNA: TGTGCCAGTAGTCGGGACAGGGACACTGAAGCTTTCTTT. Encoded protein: CASSRDRDTEAFF. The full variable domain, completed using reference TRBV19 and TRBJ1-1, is DGGITQSPKYLFRKEGQNVTLSCEQNLNHDAMYWYRQDPGQGLRLIYYSQIVNDFQKGDIAEGYSVSREKKESFPLTVTSAQKNPTAFYLCASSRDRDTEAFFGQGTRLTVV.

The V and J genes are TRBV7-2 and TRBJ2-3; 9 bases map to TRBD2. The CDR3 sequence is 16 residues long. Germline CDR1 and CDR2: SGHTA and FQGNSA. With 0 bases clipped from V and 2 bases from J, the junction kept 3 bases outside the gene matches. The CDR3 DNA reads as TGTGCCAGCAGCTTAGCGCGGGGGGGCTACACAGATACGCAGTATTTT. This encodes CASSLARGGYTDTQYF. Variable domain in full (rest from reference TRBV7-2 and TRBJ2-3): GAGVSQSPSNKVTEKGKDVELRCDPISGHTALYWYRQSLGQGLEFLIYFQGNSAPDKSGLPSDRFSAERTGGSVSTLTIQRTQQEDSAVYLCASSLARGGYTDTQYFGPGTRLTVL.

The CDR3 reads CASSESPGGVQDGYTF. The CDR3 DNA is TGTGCCAGCAGTGAGTCTCCCGGGGGGGTTCAGGATGGCTACACCTTC. The rearrangement uses TRBV25-1 and TRBJ1-2; a weak D match, TRBD1 (5 bases). Trimming took off 3 bases at V and 6 bases at J, with 20 bases between the two ends. From germline, CDR1 is MGHDK and CDR2 SYGVNS. The CDR3 sequence is 16 residues long.